These 3 T cell receptor beta chains originate from one sample sequenced in a study of CD8 T cells in ankylosing spondylitis. General study points: For ankylosing spondylitis blood, a TCR beta motif of under ten highly homologous variants appeared characteristic.

Their antigens remain unidentified. One entry per CDR3 protein, called by TCRdb with MiXCR from the 5' RACE reads. Altogether 220,000 or so distinct CDR3 sequences are present, around 17% being singletons, with the ten largest covering approximately 40%. The sample consisted of blood, either unsorted or a sorted T cell fraction (not recorded which). These receptors came from a male donor with ankylosing spondylitis.

This chain links TRBV20-1 with TRBJ2-7; 7 bases line up with TRBD1. The CDR3 has 15 residues. Trimming cost V 0 bases and J 5 bases; bases outside gene matches: 10. The germline CDR1 and CDR2 sequences are DFQATT and SNEGSKA (reference sequence). The CDR3 sequence: CSARDPDRSIHEQYF. CDR3 nucleotide sequence: TGCAGTGCTAGAGATCCGGACAGGTCTATTCACGAGCAGTACTTC.

This chain links TRBV3-1 with TRBJ1-4; perhaps TRBD1 as D (6 bases). Trimming took off 0 bases at V and 8 bases at J, with 19 bases between the two ends. CDR3 length: 17 amino acids. Germline CDR1 is LGHDT and CDR2 is YNNKEL (reference sequence). DNA for the CDR3: TGTGCCAGCAGCCAAGATAGCACCGGGACAAGGGACGAAAAACTGTTTTTT. It is translated as CASSQDSTGTRDEKLFF.

This clonotype appeared a few times. The gene calls are TRBV28 and TRBJ2-3; 12 bases line up with TRBD2. CDR3 length: 18 residues. Germline CDR1 is MDHEN and CDR2 is SYDVKM. With V trimmed by 4 bases and J by 6 bases, 14 bases remained unmatched. As DNA, the CDR3 is TGTGCCAGCAGTTCCAACTCGGGGACTAGCGGGCGGGGCGATACGCAGTATTTT. This translates into CASSSNSGTSGRGDTQYF.